Sequencing of this T cell receptor beta chain was carried out in a study of OX40 agonist ivuxolimab in advanced cancers. Study overall: With ivuxolimab, an agonistic anti-OX40 (CD134) antibody, patients were treated.

Germline lookup yields CDR1 SGHNT and CDR2 YYREEE (reference sequence). The CDR3 contains 12 residues. Trimming stripped 2 bases from V and 6 bases from J, with 9 bases between. Measured with immunoSEQ multiplex PCR; TCRdb has only the in-frame clones, and not every one. The top ten clones hold roughly an eighth of a sample with 35,000 to 45,000 clones, around 80% of them seen once. Source: CD4+ or CD8+ T cells sorted from blood, taken in a trial of the OX40 agonist ivuxolimab. This chain links TRBV5-4 with TRBJ2-7; a possible D gene is TRBD1 (5 bases). The receptor's source is an adult with an advanced solid tumor such as melanoma, head and neck, liver or kidney cancer. For the CDR3, the DNA is TGTGCCAGCAGCTTCCAGGGTGCCGAGCAGTACTTC. It translates to CASSFQGAEQYF.